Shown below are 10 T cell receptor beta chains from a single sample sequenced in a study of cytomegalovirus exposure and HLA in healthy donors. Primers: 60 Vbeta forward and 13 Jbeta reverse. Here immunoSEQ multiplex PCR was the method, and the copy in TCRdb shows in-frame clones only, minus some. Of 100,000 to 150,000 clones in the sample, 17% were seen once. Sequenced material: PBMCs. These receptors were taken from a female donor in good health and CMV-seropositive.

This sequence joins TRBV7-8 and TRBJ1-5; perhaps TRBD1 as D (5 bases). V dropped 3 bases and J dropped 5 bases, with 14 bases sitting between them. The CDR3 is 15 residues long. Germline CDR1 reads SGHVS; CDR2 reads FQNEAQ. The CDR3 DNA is TGTGCCAGCAGCTTGCTCGGGGGTGCCCATCAGCCCCAGCATTTT. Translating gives CASSLLGGAHQPQHF.

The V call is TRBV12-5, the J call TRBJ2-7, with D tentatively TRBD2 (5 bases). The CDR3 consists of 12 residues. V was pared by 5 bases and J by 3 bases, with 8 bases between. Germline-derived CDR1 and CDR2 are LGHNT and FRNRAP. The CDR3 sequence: CASGVRDYEQYF. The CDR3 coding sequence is TGTGCTAGTGGTGTCCGGGACTACGAGCAGTACTTC.

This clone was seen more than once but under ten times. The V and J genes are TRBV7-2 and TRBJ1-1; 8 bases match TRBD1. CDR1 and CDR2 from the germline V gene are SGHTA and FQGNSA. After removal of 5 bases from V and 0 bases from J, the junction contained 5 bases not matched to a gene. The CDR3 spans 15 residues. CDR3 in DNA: TGTGCCAGCAGCCACTGGGACAGGATGAACACTGAAGCTTTCTTT. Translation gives CASSHWDRMNTEAFF.

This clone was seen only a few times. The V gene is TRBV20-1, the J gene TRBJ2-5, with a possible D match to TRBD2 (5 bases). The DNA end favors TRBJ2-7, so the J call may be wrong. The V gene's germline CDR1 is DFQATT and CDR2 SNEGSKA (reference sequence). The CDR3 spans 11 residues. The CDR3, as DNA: TGCAGTGTACAGCGGTCCTACGAGCAGTACTTC. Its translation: CSVQRSYEQYF.

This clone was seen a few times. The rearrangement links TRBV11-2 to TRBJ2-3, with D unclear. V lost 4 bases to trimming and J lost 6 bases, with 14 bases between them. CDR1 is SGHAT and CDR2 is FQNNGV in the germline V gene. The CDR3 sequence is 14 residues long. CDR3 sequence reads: CASSSLSSPDTQYF. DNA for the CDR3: TGTGCCAGCAGCTCCCTTAGCTCCCCCGATACGCAGTATTTT. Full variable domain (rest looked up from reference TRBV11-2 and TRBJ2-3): EAGVAQSPRYKIIEKRQSVAFWCNPISGHATLYWYQQILGQGPKLLIQFQNNGVVDDSQLPKDRFSAERLKGVDSTLKIQPAKLEDSAVYLCASSSLSSPDTQYFGPGTRLTVL.

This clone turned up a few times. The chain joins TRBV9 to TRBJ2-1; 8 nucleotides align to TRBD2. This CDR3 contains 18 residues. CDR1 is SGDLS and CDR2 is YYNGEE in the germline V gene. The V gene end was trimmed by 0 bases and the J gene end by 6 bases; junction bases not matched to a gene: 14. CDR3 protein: CASSVGGPGTRGPNEQFF. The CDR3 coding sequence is TGTGCCAGCAGCGTAGGGGGGCCCGGGACTAGGGGCCCCAATGAGCAGTTCTTC.

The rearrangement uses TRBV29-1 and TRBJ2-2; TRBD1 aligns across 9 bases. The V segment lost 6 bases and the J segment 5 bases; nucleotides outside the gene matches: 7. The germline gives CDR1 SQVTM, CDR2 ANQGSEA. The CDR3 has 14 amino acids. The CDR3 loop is CSVLQGAGTGELFF. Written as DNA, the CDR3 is TGCAGCGTCCTACAGGGGGCGGGGACCGGGGAGCTGTTTTTT.

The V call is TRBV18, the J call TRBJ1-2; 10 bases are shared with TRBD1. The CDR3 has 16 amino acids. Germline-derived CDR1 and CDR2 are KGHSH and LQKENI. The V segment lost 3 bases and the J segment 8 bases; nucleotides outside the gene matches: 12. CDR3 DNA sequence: TGTGCCAGCTCACCGAATTTAGGGACAGGGGAGAGCGGCTACACCTTC. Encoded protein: CASSPNLGTGESGYTF.

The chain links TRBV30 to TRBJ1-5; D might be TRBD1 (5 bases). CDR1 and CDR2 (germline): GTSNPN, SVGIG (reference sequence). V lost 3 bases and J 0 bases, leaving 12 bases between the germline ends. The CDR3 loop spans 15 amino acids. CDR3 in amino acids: CAWRGQGGSNQPQHF. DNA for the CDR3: TGTGCCTGGAGGGGTCAGGGAGGTAGCAATCAGCCCCAGCATTTT.

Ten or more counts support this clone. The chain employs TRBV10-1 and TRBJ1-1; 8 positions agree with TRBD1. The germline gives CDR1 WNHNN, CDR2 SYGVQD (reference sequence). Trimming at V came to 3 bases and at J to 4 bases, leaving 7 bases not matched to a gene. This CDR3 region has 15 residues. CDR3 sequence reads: CASSEIQGAITEAFF. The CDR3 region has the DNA TGCGCCAGCAGTGAAATCCAGGGGGCAATCACTGAAGCTTTCTTT.